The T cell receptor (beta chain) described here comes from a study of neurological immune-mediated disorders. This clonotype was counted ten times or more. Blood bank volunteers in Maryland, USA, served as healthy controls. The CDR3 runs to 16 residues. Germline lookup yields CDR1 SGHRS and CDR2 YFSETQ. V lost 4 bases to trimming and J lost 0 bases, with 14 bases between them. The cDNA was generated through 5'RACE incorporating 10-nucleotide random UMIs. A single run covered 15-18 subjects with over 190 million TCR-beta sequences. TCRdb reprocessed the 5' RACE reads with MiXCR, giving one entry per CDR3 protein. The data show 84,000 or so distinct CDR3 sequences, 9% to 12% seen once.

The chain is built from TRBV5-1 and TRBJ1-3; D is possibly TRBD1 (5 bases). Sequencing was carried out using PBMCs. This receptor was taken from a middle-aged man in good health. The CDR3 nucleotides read TGCGCCAGCAGCCAGGGAGGGGTTGGCTCTGGAAACACCATATATTTT. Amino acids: CASSQGGVGSGNTIYF.